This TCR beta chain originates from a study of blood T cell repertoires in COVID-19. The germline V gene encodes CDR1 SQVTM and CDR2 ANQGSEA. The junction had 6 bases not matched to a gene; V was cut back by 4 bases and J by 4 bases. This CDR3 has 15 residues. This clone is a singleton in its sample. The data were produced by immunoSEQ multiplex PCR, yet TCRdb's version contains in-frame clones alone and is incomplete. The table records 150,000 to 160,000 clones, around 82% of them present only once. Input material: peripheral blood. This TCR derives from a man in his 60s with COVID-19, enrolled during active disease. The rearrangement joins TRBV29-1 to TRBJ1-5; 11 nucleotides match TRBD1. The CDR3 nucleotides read TGCAGCGTTGGTCCCGGGACAGGGGGTAATCAGCCCCAGCATTTT. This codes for CSVGPGTGGNQPQHF.